The 9 T cell receptor beta chains below were found in one sample sequenced in a study of T cell responses to AZD1222 COVID-19 vaccine. The table came from immunoSEQ multiplex PCR; TCRdb's copy has only in-frame clones and leaves some out. The sample includes tens of thousands of clones, 90% seen only once; the top ten take roughly 9.1%. The material was peripheral blood, obtained on day 0 of AZD1222 vaccination. The source is an adult in good health.

This chain joins TRBV24-1 and TRBJ2-7; D unresolved. Germline V gives CDR1 KGHDR, CDR2 SFDVKD. V was pared by 5 bases and J by 5 bases, with 9 bases between. This CDR3 comprises 12 residues. The DNA for the CDR3 is TGTGCCACCAGTGTTAAGGCAAACGAGCAGTACTTC. This codes for CATSVKANEQYF.

J is TRBJ2-6 and V is TRBV9; D possibly corresponds to TRBD2 (6 bases). The CDR3 loop spans 17 amino acids. Trimming took 0 bases from V and 4 from J, leaving 14 bases between them. Germline assignment: CDR1 SGDLS and CDR2 YYNGEE. The CDR3 coding sequence is TGTGCCAGCAGCGTAGCTGGCGGGGCTGCCGGGGCCAACGTCCTGACTTTC. This sequence encodes CASSVAGGAAGANVLTF.

In its sample, this clone was seen a few times. This chain links TRBV5-5 with TRBJ1-1; the D is unclear. Germline loops: CDR1 SGHKS, CDR2 YYEKEE (reference sequence). Trimming took 2 bases from V and 7 from J, leaving 12 bases between them. CDR3 length: 13 residues. The CDR3 nucleotides are TGTGCCAGCAGCTTAGCCCCCCTCTATGAAGCTTTCTTT. Amino acids: CASSLAPLYEAFF.

The chain joins TRBV7-3 to TRBJ2-1; the match to TRBD2 covers 7 bases. J gave up 0 bases and V 1 base, and 3 bases lay outside the gene matches. Germline loops: CDR1 SGHTA, CDR2 FQGTGA. CDR3 length equals 16 residues. DNA of the CDR3: TGTGCCAGCAGCTTAAAAGCGGGGAGCTCCTACAATGAGCAGTTCTTC. This sequence encodes CASSLKAGSSYNEQFF.

The chain is built from TRBV3-1 (or the pseudogene TRBV3-2) and TRBJ2-3; tentative D call: TRBD1 (5 bases). The CDR3 covers 15 residues. Germline V CDR1 and CDR2: LGHDT, YNNKEL (reference sequence). Trimming removed 2 bases from V and 3 bases from J, with 12 bases in between. CDR3 coding DNA: TGTGCCAGCAGCCAAAGGGGTTCGGTGACAGATACGCAGTATTTT. It yields the protein CASSQRGSVTDTQYF.

This clone occurred once. The rearrangement links TRBV16 to TRBJ1-3; 8 bases fit TRBD1. CDR1 is KGHSY, CDR2 FQNENV, per germline. V was pared by 4 bases and J by 3 bases, with 2 bases of the junction left unmatched. CDR3 length: 14 amino acids. CDR3 coding DNA: TGTGCCAGCAGCCCAGGGACAGGTGGAAACACCATATATTTT. It yields the protein CASSPGTGGNTIYF.

The chain joins TRBV6-5 to TRBJ1-4; D gene unclear. The CDR3 is 14 residues long. Trimming took off 5 bases at V and 7 bases at J, with 14 bases between the two ends. Germline V lookup: CDR1 MNHEY, CDR2 SVGAGI. The CDR3 nucleotides are TGTGCCAGCAGTAGCGGAGCGGGTGCTGAAAAACTGTTTTTT. Its translation is CASSSGAGAEKLFF.

The chain uses TRBV6-2 or TRBV6-3 and TRBJ1-1, with D unclear. This CDR3 has 20 residues. With 0 bases removed from V and 3 bases from J, the gap between germline ends came to 26 bases. From germline, CDR1 is MNHEY and CDR2 SVGEGT. DNA of the CDR3: TGTGCCAGCAGTTACTCGCATATATACCGGGCTCCACTTGGGGACACTGAAGCTTTCTTT. Its protein product is CASSYSHIYRAPLGDTEAFF.

The rearrangement uses TRBV3-1 (or the pseudogene TRBV3-2) and TRBJ1-2; D gene uncertain. V dropped 4 bases and J dropped 7 bases, with 16 bases sitting between them. This CDR3 spans 14 amino acids. Germline assignment: CDR1 LGHDT and CDR2 YNNKEL (reference sequence). CDR3 in DNA: TGTGCCAGCAGCCCTACCGGCGGGCCCCCTGGCTACACCTTC. It yields the protein CASSPTGGPPGYTF.